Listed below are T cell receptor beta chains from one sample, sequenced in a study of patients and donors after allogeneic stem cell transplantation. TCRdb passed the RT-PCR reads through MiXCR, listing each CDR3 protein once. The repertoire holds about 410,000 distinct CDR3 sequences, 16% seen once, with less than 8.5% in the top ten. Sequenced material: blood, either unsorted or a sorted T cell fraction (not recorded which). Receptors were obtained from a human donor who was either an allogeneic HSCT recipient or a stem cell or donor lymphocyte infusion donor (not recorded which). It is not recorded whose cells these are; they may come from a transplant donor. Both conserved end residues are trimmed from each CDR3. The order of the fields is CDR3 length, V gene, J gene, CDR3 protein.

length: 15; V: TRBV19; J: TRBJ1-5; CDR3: ASSIRQTAGGNQPQH
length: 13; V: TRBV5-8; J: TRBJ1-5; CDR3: ASTMRDRSTQPQH
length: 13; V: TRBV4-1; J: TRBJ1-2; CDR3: ASSQGDGKGYGYT
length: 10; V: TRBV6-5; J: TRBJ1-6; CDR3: AAGLGNSPLH
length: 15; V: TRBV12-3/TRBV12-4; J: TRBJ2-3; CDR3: ASSLLAGDLSTDTQY
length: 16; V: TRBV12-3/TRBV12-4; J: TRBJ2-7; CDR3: ASSNTGIVSGRVYEQY
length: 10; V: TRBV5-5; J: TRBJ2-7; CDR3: ASSLALAEQY
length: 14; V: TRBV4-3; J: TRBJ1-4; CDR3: ASSQGGQAINEKLF
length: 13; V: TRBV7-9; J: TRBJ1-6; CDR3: ASSPPQGDNSPLH
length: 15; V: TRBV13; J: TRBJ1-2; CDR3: ASSLVDGRRINYGYT
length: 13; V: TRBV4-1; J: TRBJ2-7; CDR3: ASSPTELLTYEQY
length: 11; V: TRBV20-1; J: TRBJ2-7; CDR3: SASGGSVYEQY
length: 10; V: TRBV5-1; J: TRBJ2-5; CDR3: ASTGTQETQY
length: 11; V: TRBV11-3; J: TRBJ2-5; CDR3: ASSLGGGKTQY
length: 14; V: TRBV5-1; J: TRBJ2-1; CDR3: ASSLASGKGYNEQF
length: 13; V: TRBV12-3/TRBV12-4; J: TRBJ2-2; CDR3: ASSAGGWWTGELF
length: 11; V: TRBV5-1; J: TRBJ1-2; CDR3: ASSFRAPYGYT
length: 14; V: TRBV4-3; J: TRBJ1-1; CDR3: ASSQGLAGVNTEAF
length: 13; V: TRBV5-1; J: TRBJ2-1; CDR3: ASSLGREWRNEQF
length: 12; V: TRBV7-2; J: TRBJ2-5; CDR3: ASSRDRDGETQY
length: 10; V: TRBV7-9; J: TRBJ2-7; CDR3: ASSEGDQKQY
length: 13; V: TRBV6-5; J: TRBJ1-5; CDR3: ASSYSWDSNQPQH
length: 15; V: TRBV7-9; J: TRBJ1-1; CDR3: ASSLAGDRRVNTEAF
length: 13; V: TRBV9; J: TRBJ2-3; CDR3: ASSASGPSLDTQY
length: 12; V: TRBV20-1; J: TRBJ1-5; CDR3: SARDYRGRQPQH
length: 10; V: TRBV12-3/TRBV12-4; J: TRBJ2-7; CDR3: ASTGDRRGQY
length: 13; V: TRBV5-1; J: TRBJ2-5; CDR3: ASSLVAGGLETQY
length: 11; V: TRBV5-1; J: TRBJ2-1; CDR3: ASSTGAYNEQF
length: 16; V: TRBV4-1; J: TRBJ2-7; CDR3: ASSQAAEVRTSLNEQY
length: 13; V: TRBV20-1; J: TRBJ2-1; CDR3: SARERTSGVGEQF
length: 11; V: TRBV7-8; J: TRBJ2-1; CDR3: ASSVSGGNEQF
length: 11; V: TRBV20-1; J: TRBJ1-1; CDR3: SARYGTQHEAF
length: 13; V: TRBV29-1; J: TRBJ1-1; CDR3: SVEVFATSNTEAF
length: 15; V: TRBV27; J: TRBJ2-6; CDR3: ASSLVGVDSGANVLT
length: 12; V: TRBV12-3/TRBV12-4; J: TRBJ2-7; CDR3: ASSFSGGSYEQY
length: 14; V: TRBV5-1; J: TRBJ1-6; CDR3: ASSSGQSSYNSPLH
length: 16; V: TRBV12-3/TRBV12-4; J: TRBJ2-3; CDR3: ASSSERGVPLGTDTQY
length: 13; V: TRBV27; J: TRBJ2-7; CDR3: ASSFTPGQGNEQY
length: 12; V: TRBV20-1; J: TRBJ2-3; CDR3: SAPGDPGLTTQY
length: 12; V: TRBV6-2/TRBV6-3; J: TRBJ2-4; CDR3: ASNRQGSKNIQY
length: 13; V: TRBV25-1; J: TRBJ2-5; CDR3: ASSEPRTIGETQY
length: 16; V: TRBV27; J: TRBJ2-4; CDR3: ASSPGTRDSRLKNIQY
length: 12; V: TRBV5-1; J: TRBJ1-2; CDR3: ASSSDRGNYGYT
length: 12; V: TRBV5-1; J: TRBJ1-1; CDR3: ASRPTVMNTEAF
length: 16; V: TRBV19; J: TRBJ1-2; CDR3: ASSLSSTGTPFNYGYT
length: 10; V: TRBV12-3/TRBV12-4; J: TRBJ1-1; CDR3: ASSLMGTEAF
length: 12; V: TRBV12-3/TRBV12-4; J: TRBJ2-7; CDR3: ASSFGLAGYEQY
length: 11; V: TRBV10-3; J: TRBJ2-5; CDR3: AIGWGGRETQY
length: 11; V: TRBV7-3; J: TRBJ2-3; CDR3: ASSLLVESTQY
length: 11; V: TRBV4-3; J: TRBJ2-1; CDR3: ASSQDRGPEQF
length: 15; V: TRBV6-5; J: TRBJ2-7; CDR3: ASSYSPTGVRVSEQY
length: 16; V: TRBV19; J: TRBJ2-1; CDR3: ASSILLTASGRNNEQF
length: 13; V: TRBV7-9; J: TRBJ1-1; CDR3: ASSLVRQTNTEAF